These 17 T cell receptor beta chains came from one sample sequenced in a study of blood T cell repertoires in COVID-19. Some clones are missing from TCRdb's copy, which holds only in-frame ones; the method was immunoSEQ multiplex PCR. The data show about 170,000 clones, about 88% seen once. Sequencing input: peripheral blood. Receptor source: a man aged 60 to 69 with acute or convalescent COVID-19.

The rearrangement joins TRBV10-3 to TRBJ1-2, with 8 bases matching TRBD1. J gave up 7 bases and V 6 bases, and 7 bases lay outside the gene matches. This CDR3 is built from 13 residues. Looked up from germline, CDR1 is ENHRY and CDR2 is SYGVKD. The CDR3 DNA reads as TGTGCCATCAGGCCAGGGGGCGAGGGTGGCTACACCTTC. Translated, it gives CAIRPGGEGGYTF.

The gene calls are TRBV6-5 and TRBJ1-6, with 7 nucleotides matching TRBD1. The J segment lost 4 bases and the V segment lost 8 bases, leaving 5 bases of the junction unmatched. The length of the CDR3 is 14 residues. Germline CDR1 reads MNHEY; CDR2 reads SVGAGI. CDR3 amino acids: CASAGQRYNSPLHF. CDR3 sequence (DNA): TGTGCCAGCGCGGGACAGAGATATAATTCACCCCTCCACTTT.

The chain links TRBV10-3 to TRBJ1-2; 12 bases map to TRBD1. CDR1 is ENHRY, CDR2 SYGVKD, per germline. CDR3 size: 17 residues. With V trimmed by 4 bases and J by 5 bases, 11 bases remained unmatched. The CDR3 DNA reads as TGTGCCATCAGTGCCCAGGGACAGGGGGCCGGGGGTTATGGCTACACCTTC. This translates into CAISAQGQGAGGYGYTF.

The rearrangement links TRBV6-5 to TRBJ1-5; D not certain. The V end lost 8 bases, the J end lost 0 bases, and 8 bases lay between the germline ends. In germline, CDR1 is MNHEY, CDR2 SVGAGI. CDR3 length: 13 residues. CDR3 in amino acids: CASSQLSNQPQHF. The CDR3 DNA sequence: TGTGCCAGCTCACAGCTTAGCAATCAGCCCCAGCATTTT.

The J gene is TRBJ1-2, the V gene TRBV18; 7 nucleotides agree with TRBD1. The V gene end was trimmed by 3 bases and the J gene end by 5 bases; junction bases not matched to a gene: 6. The CDR3 length is 14 residues. Looked up from germline, CDR1 is KGHSH and CDR2 is LQKENI. The DNA for the CDR3 is TGTGCCAGCTCACCTTTTGGACAGGAATATGGCTACACCTTC. Its protein product is CASSPFGQEYGYTF.

The V call is TRBV24-1, the J call TRBJ1-4; 11 bases fit TRBD1. Unmatched junction bases numbered 7, after V lost 4 bases and J lost 7 bases. Germline loops: CDR1 KGHDR, CDR2 SFDVKD. CDR3 size: 16 residues. The CDR3 loop reads CATSERGTGGTEKLFF. DNA for the CDR3: TGTGCCACCAGTGAGAGGGGGACAGGGGGTACTGAAAAACTGTTTTTT.

The chain carries TRBV5-4 and TRBJ1-3; possible D gene TRBD1, 5 bases. Germline values: CDR1 SGHNT, CDR2 YYREEE (reference sequence). V was clipped by 3 bases and J by 5 bases, with 15 bases between them. The CDR3 consists of 15 residues. For the CDR3, the DNA is TGTGCCAGCAGCTGGGGCAGGGAGGCAAGAAACACCATATATTTT. Its translation is CASSWGREARNTIYF.

This clone is a singleton in its sample. CDR3 sequence: CASQGGLEDTQYF. Written as DNA, the CDR3 is TGTGCCAGCCAGGGAGGGCTTGAGGATACGCAGTATTTT. V and J are TRBV6-6 and TRBJ2-3, with 7 bases lining up with TRBD2. J was trimmed by 6 bases and V by 8 bases; bases with no gene match: 8. CDR1 is MNHNY and CDR2 is SVGAGI in the germline V gene (reference sequence). The CDR3 length is 13 residues.

This clone showed up just a few times. The chain employs TRBV30 and TRBJ1-2; tentative D call: TRBD1 (5 bases). CDR1 and CDR2 (germline): GTSNPN, SVGIG (reference sequence). V lost 4 bases, J lost 4 bases, and 10 bases lay in between. The CDR3 has 12 residues. CDR3 sequence: CAWTGPSYGYTF. As DNA, the CDR3 is TGTGCCTGGACAGGGCCCTCCTATGGCTACACCTTC.

The chain links TRBV2 to TRBJ2-1; TRBD2 might be the D (6 bases). CDR1 is SNHLY and CDR2 is FYNNEI in the germline V gene. This CDR3 is built from 15 residues. V lost 2 bases to trimming and J lost 1 base, with 9 bases between them. The chain's CDR3 is CASSENRESYNEQFF. The CDR3 nucleotides are TGTGCCAGCAGTGAAAACCGGGAGTCCTACAATGAGCAGTTCTTC.

J is TRBJ1-3 and V is TRBV24-1; D remains ambiguous. The CDR3 spans 14 residues. V dropped 4 bases and J dropped 0 bases, with 6 bases sitting between them. Germline CDR1 and CDR2: KGHDR and SFDVKD. CDR3 loop: CATSDTSSGNTIYF. The CDR3 coding sequence is TGTGCCACCAGTGACACTAGCTCTGGAAACACCATATATTTT.

J is TRBJ2-3 and V is TRBV10-3, with TRBD1 as a possible D gene (5 bases). Trimming took off 6 bases at V and 2 bases at J, with 12 bases between the two ends. CDR3 size: 14 residues. Germline V CDR1 and CDR2: ENHRY, SYGVKD. CDR3 coding DNA: TGTGCCATCAGCCCGACAGCTATCACAGATACGCAGTATTTT. It encodes CAISPTAITDTQYF.

The rearrangement joins TRBV2 to TRBJ1-2; TRBD1 is a possible D gene (5 bases). Germline CDR1 reads SNHLY; CDR2 reads FYNNEI. The CDR3 has 13 residues. V lost 5 bases and J 1 base, leaving 8 bases between the germline ends. CDR3 nucleotide sequence: TGTGCCAGCAGTAGGGACTTTAACTATGGCTACACCTTC. Translated, it gives CASSRDFNYGYTF.

The rearrangement uses TRBV6-6 and TRBJ2-7; TRBD1 matches 7 bases. Per germline, CDR1 MNHNY and CDR2 SVGAGI (reference sequence). The V segment lost 9 bases and the J segment 0 bases; nucleotides outside the gene matches: 8. There are 14 residues in the CDR3. The CDR3 region is CARSGQVSSYEQYV. In nucleotides, the CDR3 is TGTGCCAGATCCGGACAGGTTAGCTCCTACGAGCAGTACGTC.

The rearrangement uses TRBV2 and TRBJ1-1; weak D call: TRBD1 (6 bases). The CDR3 has 13 residues. The germline V gene encodes CDR1 SNHLY and CDR2 FYNNEI. The V end was cut by 4 bases, the J end by 7 bases, with 13 bases between. The CDR3 DNA is TGTGCCAGCAGTGTGTTGGGGGCTGTTGAAGCTTTCTTT. Residues: CASSVLGAVEAFF.

V gene TRBV27 combines with J gene TRBJ1-6, with TRBD1 matching 10 bases. The CDR3 contains 14 residues. The germline V gene encodes CDR1 MNHEY and CDR2 SMNVEV (reference sequence). Losses at the gene ends were 5 bases for V and 13 bases for J; bases not matched to a gene: 8. The CDR3 sequence: CASSPRDRGLPLHF. The CDR3 DNA sequence: TGTGCCAGCAGTCCCCGGGACAGGGGATTGCCCCTCCACTTT.

This chain joins TRBV7-3 and TRBJ2-2; 7 positions match TRBD1. The V gene's germline CDR1 is SGHTA and CDR2 FQGTGA. This CDR3 spans 17 amino acids. The V and J ends lost 4 bases and 4 bases, in that order; junction bases with no gene match: 12. The CDR3 sequence is CASSSTVRGQSTGELFF. The CDR3 region has the DNA TGTGCCAGCAGCTCCACCGTCCGGGGACAGAGCACCGGGGAGCTGTTTTTT.